The 7 T cell receptor beta chains reported below all come from one sample, sequenced in a study of blood T cell repertoires in COVID-19. Clones were read by immunoSEQ multiplex PCR, and TCRdb kept only the in-frame ones, dropping some. The data show 23,000 or so clones, around 94% seen once. The sequenced sample was peripheral blood. All receptors derive from a human donor in a cohort sampled during active COVID-19.

CDR3 nucleotide sequence: TGTGCCAGCAGCTTAGAGACAAACACCGGGGAGCTGTTTTTT. As protein: CASSLETNTGELFF. The chain is built from TRBV11-2 and TRBJ2-2; D unclear. The CDR3 extends over 14 amino acids. The V end lost 0 bases, the J end lost 2 bases, and 4 bases lay between the germline ends. CDR1 SGHAT and CDR2 FQNNGV come from the germline V gene. Full variable domain (remainder filled in from reference TRBV11-2 and TRBJ2-2): EAGVAQSPRYKIIEKRQSVAFWCNPISGHATLYWYQQILGQGPKLLIQFQNNGVVDDSQLPKDRFSAERLKGVDSTLKIQPAKLEDSAVYLCASSLETNTGELFFGEGSRLTVL.

J is TRBJ1-5 and V is TRBV21-1. TRBV21-1 is described as a pseudogene. The CDR3 is 16 amino acids. CDR3 region: CASSKKGGLSNQPQHF. In DNA form, the CDR3 reads TGTGCCAGCAGCAAAAAGGGGGGGCTCAGCAATCAGCCCCAGCATTTT.

The genes are TRBV11-2 and TRBJ2-7, with TRBD2 matching over 8 bases. The germline gives CDR1 SGHAT, CDR2 FQNNGV. Trimming took 6 bases from V and 2 from J; bases not matched to a gene: 6. The CDR3 runs to 14 residues. CDR3 DNA sequence: TGTGCCAGCAGACGGGAGGGCCGGACCTACGAGCAGTACTTC. Residues: CASRREGRTYEQYF.

The chain has TRBV3-1 (or the pseudogene TRBV3-2) and TRBJ2-5; D gene uncertain. CDR1 and CDR2 from the germline V gene are LGHDT and YNNKEL (reference sequence). The V and J ends lost 3 bases and 5 bases respectively, with 16 bases between them. This CDR3 has 15 amino acids. CDR3 sequence reads: CASSHHRPIGETQYF. The CDR3 nucleotides read TGTGCCAGCAGCCACCACCGACCGATCGGGGAGACCCAGTACTTC.

The chain joins TRBV14 to TRBJ1-1; 8 nucleotides align to TRBD1. There are 15 residues in the CDR3. Germline V CDR1 and CDR2: SGHDN, FVKESK. J lost 6 bases, V lost 2 bases, and 8 bases had no gene match. CDR3 sequence reads: CASSQLDRGQSEAFF. The CDR3 DNA follows: TGTGCCAGCAGCCAACTAGACAGGGGACAATCTGAAGCTTTCTTT.

Here the CDR3 DNA reads TGTGCCAGCAGTGAGGCAGGGACAGGGAACTATGGCTACACCTTC. Encoded protein: CASSEAGTGNYGYTF. This sequence joins TRBV6-4 and TRBJ1-2; 9 positions match TRBD1. This CDR3 comprises 15 residues. Trimming cost V 3 bases and J 2 bases; bases outside gene matches: 4. Looked up from germline, CDR1 is MRHNA and CDR2 is SNTAGT.

The genes are TRBV28 and TRBJ1-6; TRBD1 matches at 9 bases. V lost 8 bases and J lost 10; bases outside the gene matches: 9. CDR1 MDHEN and CDR2 SYDVKM come from the germline V gene. The CDR3 loop spans 14 amino acids. The CDR3 DNA is TGTGCCAGCTCGGACAGGGGAAGGTTCTCACCCCTCCACTTT. It codes for CASSDRGRFSPLHF. The full variable domain, its missing parts supplied by reference TRBV28 and TRBJ1-6, is DVKVTQSSRYLVKRTGEKVFLECVQDMDHENMFWYRQDPGLGLRLIYFSYDVKMKEKGDIPEGYSVSREKKERFSLILESASTNQTSMYLCASSDRGRFSPLHFGNGTRLTVT.